These 22 T cell receptor beta chains were sequenced from one sample in a study of post-analysis software for immune sequencing data. Findings and limits, study-wide: Roughly five TRBV segments were more frequent in patients than controls; TRBV5-6, TRBV5-1 and TRBV20-1 belonged to this group.

Their antigen targets remain unknown. The library was made from cDNA and included unique molecular identifiers. TCRdb redid the calling of the PCR reads with MiXCR, one entry per CDR3 protein. The table records roughly 800,000 distinct CDR3 sequences, roughly 50% of them present only once. Sequences were obtained from blood. These receptors came from a girl under 18 with multiple sclerosis.

V usage is TRBV7-2 and J usage is TRBJ2-3; unclear D gene. Trimming removed 1 base at V and 8 bases at J, with 22 bases between. Germline CDR1 is SGHTA and CDR2 is FQGNSA. The CDR3 is 17 amino acids. CDR3 residues: CASSLGLNPFAAGTQYF. As DNA, the CDR3 is TGTGCCAGCAGCTTAGGGTTAAACCCATTTGCCGCAGGTACGCAGTATTTT.

The chain links TRBV4-1 to TRBJ1-1; no reliable D call. The CDR3 loop spans 14 amino acids. The V gene's germline CDR1 is MGHRA and CDR2 YSYEKL. V was cut by 4 bases and J by 10 bases, with 19 bases left in between. The CDR3 bases are TGCGCCAGCAGCCTAACGACGATCCCCAGAGGAGCTTTCTTT. This sequence encodes CASSLTTIPRGAFF.

This chain uses TRBV20-1 with TRBJ1-5; perhaps TRBD1 as D (6 bases). V was cut by 3 bases and J by 0 bases, with 15 bases left in between. The CDR3 contains 16 residues. Germline loops: CDR1 DFQATT, CDR2 SNEGSKA (reference sequence). CDR3 loop: CSASFGGRSSNQPQHF. DNA for the CDR3: TGCAGTGCTAGTTTCGGGGGCAGAAGTAGCAATCAGCCCCAGCATTTT.

The chain joins TRBV20-1 to TRBJ2-4; TRBD1 is a possible D gene (5 bases). The better agreement between TRBJ2-7 and the DNA end casts doubt on the J call. Germline V CDR1 and CDR2: DFQATT, SNEGSKA (reference sequence). The CDR3 has 12 amino acids. The CDR3 DNA is TGCAGTGCTATTTTCAGGGACTACGAGCAGTACTTC. Residues: CSAIFRDYEQYF.

This clonotype was recorded a few times. The chain recombines TRBV12-3 or TRBV12-4 with TRBJ2-7, with D uncertain. V was trimmed by 5 bases and J by 7 bases, leaving 15 bases between them. This CDR3 has 13 residues. CDR3 sequence: CASSRPSLREQYF. The DNA of the CDR3 is TGTGCCAGCAGTAGGCCCTCACTGAGGGAGCAGTACTTC.

In its sample, this clonotype was seen once. The rearrangement joins TRBV6-5 to TRBJ1-1, with TRBD1 identical over 10 bases. Germline V gene lookup returns CDR1 MNHEY and CDR2 SVGAGI. CDR3 length equals 19 residues. With V trimmed by 2 bases and J by 4 bases, 16 bases remained unmatched. CDR3 protein: CASSYRTGIRDRGITEAFF. DNA for the CDR3: TGTGCCAGCAGTTACCGGACTGGGATCCGGGACAGGGGAATCACTGAAGCTTTCTTT.

This clonotype appeared a single time. This chain connects TRBV20-1 to TRBJ1-1; D is ambiguous. This CDR3 has 13 residues. Germline CDR1 reads DFQATT; CDR2 reads SNEGSKA (reference sequence). The germline V and J ends were trimmed by 1 base and 0 bases, with 6 bases remaining between them. The CDR3 bases are TGCAGTGCTAGAGTCCTGCTGAACACTGAAGCTTTCTTT. Amino acids: CSARVLLNTEAFF.

This clonotype was detected only a few times. This chain uses TRBV6-5 with TRBJ1-1; D might be TRBD1 (6 bases). Germline V gene lookup returns CDR1 MNHEY and CDR2 SVGAGI. Between the trimmed V and J ends, which lost 0 bases and 11 bases, there was a span of 13 bases. CDR3 length: 13 amino acids. CDR3: CASSYSMGARAFF. In DNA form, the CDR3 reads TGTGCCAGCAGTTACTCGATGGGGGCGCGCGCTTTCTTT.

The chain has TRBV12-3 or TRBV12-4 and TRBJ2-5; TRBD2 matches at 8 bases. The DNA matches TRBJ2-7 better at its end, which makes the J call doubtful. The CDR3 runs to 13 residues. CDR3 in amino acids: CASSRTSNYEQYF. DNA for the CDR3: TGTGCCAGCAGTCGGACTAGCAACTACGAGCAGTACTTC.

V is TRBV7-9 and J is TRBJ2-5; 8 bases match TRBD1. Germline V gene sequence: CDR1 SEHNR, CDR2 FQNEAQ (reference sequence). There are 12 residues in the CDR3. With V trimmed by 9 bases and J by 11 bases, 11 bases remained unmatched. Here the CDR3 reads CARDRALGEQYF. In DNA form, the CDR3 reads TGTGCCAGGGACAGGGCCCTGGGGGAGCAGTACTTC.

The rearrangement uses TRBV7-2 and TRBJ1-6; D uncertain. The length of the CDR3 is 17 residues. Between the trimmed V and J ends, which lost 1 base and 0 bases, there was a span of 10 bases. Germline-derived CDR1 and CDR2 are SGHTA and FQGNSA. CDR3 in amino acids: CASSLVALHSYNSPLHF. The CDR3 DNA reads TGTGCCAGCAGCTTAGTGGCCTTACACTCCTATAATTCACCCCTCCACTTT.

This chain uses TRBV5-1 with TRBJ2-3; TRBD2 might be the D (7 bases). Trimming took 0 bases from V and 5 from J, leaving 16 bases between them. The CDR3 loop spans 16 amino acids. Per the germline V gene, CDR1 is SGHRS and CDR2 is YFSETQ. CDR3 region: CASSLATGGYQDTQYF. In nucleotides, the CDR3 is TGCGCCAGCAGCTTGGCAACGGGGGGCTATCAAGATACGCAGTATTTT.

This clonotype showed up just once. V usage is TRBV20-1 and J usage is TRBJ1-5, with D possibly TRBD1 on 6 matching bases. CDR1 is DFQATT and CDR2 is SNEGSKA in the germline V gene (reference sequence). The CDR3 contains 14 residues. Trimming took 6 bases from V and 3 from J, leaving 15 bases between them. The CDR3 loop reads CSALTGRLNQPQHF. DNA for the CDR3: TGCAGTGCCCTGACAGGACGACTCAATCAGCCCCAGCATTTT.

The V call is TRBV3-1, the J call TRBJ2-1, with 7 bases identical to TRBD2. V gave up 4 bases and J gave up 0 bases; unmatched junction bases: 6. The CDR3 consists of 16 residues. Germline values: CDR1 LGHDT, CDR2 YNNKEL (reference sequence). The CDR3 loop reads CASSPLSGGSYNEQFF. The CDR3 coding sequence is TGTGCCAGCAGCCCCTTGTCGGGGGGCTCCTACAATGAGCAGTTCTTC.

There are a few counts of this clonotype. The chain joins TRBV6-6 to TRBJ2-4; a possible D gene is TRBD1 (8 bases). The J call is uncertain, as TRBJ2-7 better fits the DNA end. Germline lookup yields CDR1 MNHNY and CDR2 SVGAGI (reference sequence). The length of the CDR3 is 15 residues. CDR3 amino acids: CASSWEGGQAYEQYF. As DNA, the CDR3 is TGTGCCAGCAGCTGGGAGGGGGGACAGGCCTACGAGCAGTACTTC.

The chain links TRBV7-6 to TRBJ1-5; 12 bases are a match to TRBD1. The germline CDR1 and CDR2 sequences are SGHVS and FNYEAQ. J was trimmed by 6 bases and V by 5 bases; bases with no gene match: 8. This CDR3 has 16 amino acids. CDR3 amino acids: CASSLLGQGASQPQHF. Written as DNA, the CDR3 is TGTGCCAGCAGCCTCCTGGGACAGGGGGCAAGTCAGCCCCAGCATTTT.

Remarks on this clonotype: At one boundary the junction diverges from the germline segment, which might be a read error. The rearrangement links TRBV7-7 to TRBJ1-2; maybe TRBD1 (6 bases). CDR1 and CDR2 from the germline V gene are SSHAT and FNYEAQ (reference sequence). The CDR3 runs 20 residues. DNA for the CDR3: TGTGCTAGCACCCGGTCGGGGGGGCGGCCCCGACCTCGGAGGTGTTATGGCTACACCTTC. Residues: CASTRSGGRPRPRRCYGYTF.

The V call is TRBV7-2, the J call TRBJ1-4; perhaps TRBD1 as D (6 bases). CDR3 length equals 14 residues. The V and J ends lost 5 bases and 3 bases respectively, with 10 bases between them. Germline lookup yields CDR1 SGHTA and CDR2 FQGNSA. The CDR3 spells CASSPDRANEKLFF. The CDR3 DNA follows: TGTGCCAGCAGCCCGGACAGAGCTAATGAAAAACTGTTTTTT.

The chain joins TRBV7-9 to TRBJ2-7; a weak D match, TRBD2 (6 bases). The germline V and J ends were trimmed by 0 bases and 4 bases, with 13 bases remaining between them. CDR1 is SEHNR, CDR2 FQNEAQ, per germline (reference sequence). The CDR3 totals 15 residues. As DNA, the CDR3 is TGTGCCAGCAGCTTAGCGGGAGGAACCGATTACGAGCAGTACTTC. Protein: CASSLAGGTDYEQYF.

This chain uses TRBV7-2 with TRBJ1-2; D is unclear. The V end was cut by 0 bases, the J end by 7 bases, with 12 bases between. Per the germline V gene, CDR1 is SGHTA and CDR2 is FQGNSA. CDR3 size: 14 residues. This CDR3 reads CASSLAISGIGYTF. The CDR3 DNA sequence: TGTGCCAGCAGCTTAGCTATTTCTGGTATTGGCTACACCTTC.

The chain links TRBV9 to TRBJ1-2; D is undetermined. This CDR3 has 15 amino acids. V was trimmed by 6 bases and J by 4 bases, leaving 19 bases between them. CDR1 and CDR2 from the germline V gene are SGDLS and YYNGEE. The CDR3 coding sequence is TGTGCCAGCACCCCTGAGACGGCAGCCCCCTATGGCTACACCTTC. Translation: CASTPETAAPYGYTF. The entire variable domain, with the rest obtained from reference TRBV9 and TRBJ1-2, is as follows: DSGVTQTPKHLITATGQRVTLRCSPRSGDLSVYWYQQSLDQGLQFLIQYYNGEERAKGNILERFSAQQFPDLHSELNLSSLELGDSALYFCASTPETAAPYGYTFGSGTRLTVV.

The genes are TRBV5-1 and TRBJ2-7, with D unclear. Trimming took 4 bases from V and 7 from J, leaving 18 bases between them. CDR3 length equals 14 residues. Germline V gives CDR1 SGHRS, CDR2 YFSETQ. CDR3 amino acids: CASSRWESSLEQYF. The CDR3 coding sequence is TGCGCCAGCAGCCGGTGGGAATCCAGTTTAGAGCAGTACTTC.